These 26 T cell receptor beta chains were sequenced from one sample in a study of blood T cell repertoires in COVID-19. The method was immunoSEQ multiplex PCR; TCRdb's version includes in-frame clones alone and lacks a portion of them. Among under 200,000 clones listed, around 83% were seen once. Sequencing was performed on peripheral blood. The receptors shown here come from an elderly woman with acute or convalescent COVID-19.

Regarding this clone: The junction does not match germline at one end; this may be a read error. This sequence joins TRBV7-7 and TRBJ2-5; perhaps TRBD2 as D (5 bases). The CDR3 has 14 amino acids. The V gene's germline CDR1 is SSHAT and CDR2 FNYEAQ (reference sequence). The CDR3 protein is CASSFMWGDETQYF. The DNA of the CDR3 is TGTGCTAGCAGCTTTATGTGGGGAGATGAGACCCAGTACTTC.

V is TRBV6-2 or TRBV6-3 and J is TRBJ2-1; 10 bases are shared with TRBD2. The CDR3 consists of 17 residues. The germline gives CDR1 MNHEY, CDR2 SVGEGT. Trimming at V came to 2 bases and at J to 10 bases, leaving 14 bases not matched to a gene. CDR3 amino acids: CASSYLRLAGAPSEQFF. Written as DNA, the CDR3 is TGTGCCAGCAGTTACCTTAGGCTAGCGGGAGCCCCAAGCGAGCAGTTCTTC.

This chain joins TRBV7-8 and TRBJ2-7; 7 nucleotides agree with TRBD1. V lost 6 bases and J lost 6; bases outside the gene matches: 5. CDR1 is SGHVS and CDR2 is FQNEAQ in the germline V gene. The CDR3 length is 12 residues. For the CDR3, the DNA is TGTGCCAGCAGTTCGACAGGGCTCGAGCAGTACTTC. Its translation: CASSSTGLEQYF.

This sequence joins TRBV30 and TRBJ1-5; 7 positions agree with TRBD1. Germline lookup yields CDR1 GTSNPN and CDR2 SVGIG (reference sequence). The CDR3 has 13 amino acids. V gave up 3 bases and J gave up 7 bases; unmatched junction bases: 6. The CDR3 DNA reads TGTGCCTGGAGCCGGACAGGCAGCCAGCCCCAGCATTTT. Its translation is CAWSRTGSQPQHF. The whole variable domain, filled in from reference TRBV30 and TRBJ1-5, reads SQTIHQWPATLVQPVGSPLSLECTVEGTSNPNLYWYRQAAGRGLQLLFYSVGIGQISSEVPQNLSASRPQDRQFILSSKKLLLSDSGFYLCAWSRTGSQPQHFGDGTRLSIL.

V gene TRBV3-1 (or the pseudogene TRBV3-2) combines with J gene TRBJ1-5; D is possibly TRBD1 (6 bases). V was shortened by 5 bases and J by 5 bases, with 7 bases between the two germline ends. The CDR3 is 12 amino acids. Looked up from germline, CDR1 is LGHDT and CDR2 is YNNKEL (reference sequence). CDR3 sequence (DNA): TGTGCCAGCAGCAAGGGGGATCAGCCCCAGCATTTT. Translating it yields CASSKGDQPQHF.

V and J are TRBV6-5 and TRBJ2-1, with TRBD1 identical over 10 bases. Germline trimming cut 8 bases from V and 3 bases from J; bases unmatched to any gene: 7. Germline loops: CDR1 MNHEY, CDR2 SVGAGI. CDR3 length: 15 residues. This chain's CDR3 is CASARQGAVYNEQFF. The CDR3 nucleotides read TGTGCCAGCGCAAGACAGGGGGCTGTCTACAATGAGCAGTTCTTC.

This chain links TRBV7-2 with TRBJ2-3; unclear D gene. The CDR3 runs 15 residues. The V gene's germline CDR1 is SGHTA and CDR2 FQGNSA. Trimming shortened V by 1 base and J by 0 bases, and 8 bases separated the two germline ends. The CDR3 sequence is CASSLGVASTDTQYF. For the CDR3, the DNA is TGTGCCAGCAGCTTAGGCGTCGCTAGCACAGATACGCAGTATTTT.

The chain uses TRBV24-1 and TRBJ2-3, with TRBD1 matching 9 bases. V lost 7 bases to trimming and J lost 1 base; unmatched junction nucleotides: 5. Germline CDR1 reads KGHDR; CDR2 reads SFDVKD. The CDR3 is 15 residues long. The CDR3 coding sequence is TGTGCCACCAGCCGGGGACAGGGAGGCACAGATACGCAGTATTTT. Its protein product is CATSRGQGGTDTQYF.

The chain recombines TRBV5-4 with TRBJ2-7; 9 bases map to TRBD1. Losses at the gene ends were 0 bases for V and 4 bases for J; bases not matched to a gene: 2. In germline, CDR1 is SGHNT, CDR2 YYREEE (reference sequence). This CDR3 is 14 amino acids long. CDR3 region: CASSLDRGQYEQYF. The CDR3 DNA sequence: TGTGCCAGCAGCTTGGACAGGGGGCAATACGAGCAGTACTTC.

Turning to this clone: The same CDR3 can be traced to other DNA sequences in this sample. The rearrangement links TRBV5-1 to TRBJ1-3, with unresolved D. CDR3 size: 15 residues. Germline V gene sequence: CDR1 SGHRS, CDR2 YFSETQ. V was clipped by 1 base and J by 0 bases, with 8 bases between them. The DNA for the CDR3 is TGCGCCAGCAGCTTGCTGGCGGGCTCTGGAAACACCATATATTTT. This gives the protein CASSLLAGSGNTIYF. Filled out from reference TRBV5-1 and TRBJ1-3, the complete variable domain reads KAGVTQTPRYLIKTRGQQVTLSCSPISGHRSVSWYQQTPGQGLQFLFEYFSETQRNKGNFPGRFSGRQFSNSRSEMNVSTLELGDSALYLCASSLLAGSGNTIYFGEGSWLTVV.

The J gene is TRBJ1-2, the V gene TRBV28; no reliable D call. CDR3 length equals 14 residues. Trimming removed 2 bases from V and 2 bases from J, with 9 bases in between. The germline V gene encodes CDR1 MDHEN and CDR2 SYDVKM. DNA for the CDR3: TGTGCCAGCAGTTTAGAGGCCCTAAACTATGGCTACACCTTC. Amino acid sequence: CASSLEALNYGYTF.

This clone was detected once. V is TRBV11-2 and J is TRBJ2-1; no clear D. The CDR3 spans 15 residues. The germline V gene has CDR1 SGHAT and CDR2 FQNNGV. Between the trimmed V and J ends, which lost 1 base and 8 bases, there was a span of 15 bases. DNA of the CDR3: TGTGCCAGCAGCTTAGCTCCCGTAGTGATCTATGAGCAGTTCTTC. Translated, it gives CASSLAPVVIYEQFF.

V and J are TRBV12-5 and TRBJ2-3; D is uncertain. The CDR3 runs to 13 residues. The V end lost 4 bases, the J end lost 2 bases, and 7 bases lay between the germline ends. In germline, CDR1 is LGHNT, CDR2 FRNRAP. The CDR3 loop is CASGSPNTDTQYF. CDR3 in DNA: TGTGCTAGTGGTTCCCCTAACACAGATACGCAGTATTTT.

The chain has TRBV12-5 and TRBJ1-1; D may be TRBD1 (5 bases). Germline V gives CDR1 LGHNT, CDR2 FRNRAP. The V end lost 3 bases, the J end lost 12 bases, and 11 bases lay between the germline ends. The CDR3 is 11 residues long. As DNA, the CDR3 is TGTGCTAGTGGTTTTTTTCGGGGGACTTTCTTT. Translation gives CASGFFRGTFF.

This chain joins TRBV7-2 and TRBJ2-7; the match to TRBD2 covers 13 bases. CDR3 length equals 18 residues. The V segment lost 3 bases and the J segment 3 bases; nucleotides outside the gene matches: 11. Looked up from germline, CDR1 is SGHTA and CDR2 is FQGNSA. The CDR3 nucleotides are TGTGCCAGCAGCTTGGTGGCAAGGACTAGCGGGAGAGGCTACGAGCAGTACTTC. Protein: CASSLVARTSGRGYEQYF.

The CDR3 DNA sequence: TGTGCCAGCAGCTTTGCGGGAAGTGATACGCAGTATTTT. Translating it yields CASSFAGSDTQYF. The V gene is TRBV11-2, the J gene TRBJ2-3; D might be TRBD2 (6 bases). V was trimmed by 3 bases and J by 6 bases, leaving 10 bases between them. Looked up from germline, CDR1 is SGHAT and CDR2 is FQNNGV. CDR3 size: 13 residues.

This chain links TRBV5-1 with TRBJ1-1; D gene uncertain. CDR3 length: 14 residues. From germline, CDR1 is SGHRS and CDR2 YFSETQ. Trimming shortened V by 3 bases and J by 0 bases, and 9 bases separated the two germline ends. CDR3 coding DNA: TGCGCCAGCAGCTCCAAGGCGGTGAACACTGAAGCTTTCTTT. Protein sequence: CASSSKAVNTEAFF.

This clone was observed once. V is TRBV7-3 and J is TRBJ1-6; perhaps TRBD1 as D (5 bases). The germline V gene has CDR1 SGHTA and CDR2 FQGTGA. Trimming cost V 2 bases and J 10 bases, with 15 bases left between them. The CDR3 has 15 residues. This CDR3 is CASSLLGRAQSPLHF. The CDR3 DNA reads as TGTGCCAGCAGCTTATTGGGCAGGGCACAATCACCCCTCCACTTT.

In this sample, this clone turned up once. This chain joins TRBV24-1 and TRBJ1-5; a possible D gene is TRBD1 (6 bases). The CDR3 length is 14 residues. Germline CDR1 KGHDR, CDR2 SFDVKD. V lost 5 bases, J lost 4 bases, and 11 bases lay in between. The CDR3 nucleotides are TGTGCCACCAGTGGGGGGGGGCGAAATCAGCCCCAGCATTTT. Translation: CATSGGGRNQPQHF.

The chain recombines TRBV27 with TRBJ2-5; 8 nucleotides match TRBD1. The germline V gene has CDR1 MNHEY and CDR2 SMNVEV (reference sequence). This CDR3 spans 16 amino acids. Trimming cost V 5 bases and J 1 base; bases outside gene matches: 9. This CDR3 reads CASSKRTGSIQETQYF. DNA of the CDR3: TGTGCCAGCAGTAAACGGACAGGGTCCATCCAAGAGACCCAGTACTTC.

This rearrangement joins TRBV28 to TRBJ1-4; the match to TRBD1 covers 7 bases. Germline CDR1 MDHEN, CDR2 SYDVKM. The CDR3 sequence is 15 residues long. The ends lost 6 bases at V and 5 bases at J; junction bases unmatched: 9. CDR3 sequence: CASSPVAGGNEKLFF. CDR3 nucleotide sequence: TGTGCCAGCAGCCCCGTGGCAGGGGGGAATGAAAAACTGTTTTTT.

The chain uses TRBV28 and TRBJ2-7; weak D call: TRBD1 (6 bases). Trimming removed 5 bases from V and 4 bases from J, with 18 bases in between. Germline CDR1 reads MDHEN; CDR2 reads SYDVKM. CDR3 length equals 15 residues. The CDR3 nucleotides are TGTGCCAGCAGTATTATCGGACAGTTGTCTTACGAGCAGTACTTC. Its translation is CASSIIGQLSYEQYF.

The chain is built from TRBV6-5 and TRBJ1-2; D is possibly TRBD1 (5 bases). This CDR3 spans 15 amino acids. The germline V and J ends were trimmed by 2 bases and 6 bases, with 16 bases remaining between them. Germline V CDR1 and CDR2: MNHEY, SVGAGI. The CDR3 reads CASSYGRGPRDGYTF. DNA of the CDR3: TGTGCCAGCAGTTACGGAAGGGGCCCCAGGGATGGCTACACCTTC.

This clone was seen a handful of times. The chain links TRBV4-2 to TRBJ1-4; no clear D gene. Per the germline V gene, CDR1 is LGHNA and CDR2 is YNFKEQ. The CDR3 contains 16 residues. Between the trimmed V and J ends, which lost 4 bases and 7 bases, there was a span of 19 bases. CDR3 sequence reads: CASSPGGISPSEKLFF. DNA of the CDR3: TGTGCCAGCAGCCCCGGAGGAATTAGTCCCAGTGAAAAACTGTTTTTT.

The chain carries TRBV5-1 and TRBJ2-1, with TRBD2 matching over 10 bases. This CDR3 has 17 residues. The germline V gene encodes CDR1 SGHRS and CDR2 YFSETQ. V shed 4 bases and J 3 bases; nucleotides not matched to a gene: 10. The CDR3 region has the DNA TGCGCCAGCAGCCCTAGGCCTAGCGGGAGAGTCTACAATGAGCAGTTCTTC. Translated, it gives CASSPRPSGRVYNEQFF. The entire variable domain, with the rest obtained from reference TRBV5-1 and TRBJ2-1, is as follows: KAGVTQTPRYLIKTRGQQVTLSCSPISGHRSVSWYQQTPGQGLQFLFEYFSETQRNKGNFPGRFSGRQFSNSRSEMNVSTLELGDSALYLCASSPRPSGRVYNEQFFGPGTRLTVL.

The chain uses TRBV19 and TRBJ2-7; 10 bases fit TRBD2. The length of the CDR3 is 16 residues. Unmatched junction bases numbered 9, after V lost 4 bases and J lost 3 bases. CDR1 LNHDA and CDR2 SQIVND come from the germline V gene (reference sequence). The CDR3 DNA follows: TGTGCCAGTAGTACCAACCCTCTAGCGGGAGTCTACGAGCAGTACTTC. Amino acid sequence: CASSTNPLAGVYEQYF.